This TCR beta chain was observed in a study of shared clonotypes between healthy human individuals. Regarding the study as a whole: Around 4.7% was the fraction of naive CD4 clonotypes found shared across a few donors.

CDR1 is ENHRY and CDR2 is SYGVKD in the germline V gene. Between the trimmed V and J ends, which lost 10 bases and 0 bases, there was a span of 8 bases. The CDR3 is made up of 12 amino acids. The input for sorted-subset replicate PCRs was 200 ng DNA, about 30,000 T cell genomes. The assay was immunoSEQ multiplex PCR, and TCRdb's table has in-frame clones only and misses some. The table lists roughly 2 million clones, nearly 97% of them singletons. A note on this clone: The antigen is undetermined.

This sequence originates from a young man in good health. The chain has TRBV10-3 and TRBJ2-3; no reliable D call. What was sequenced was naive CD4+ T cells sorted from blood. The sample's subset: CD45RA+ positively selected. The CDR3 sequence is CATGGSTDTQYF. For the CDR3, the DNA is TGTGCCACGGGCGGAAGCACAGATACGCAGTATTTT.